This T cell receptor beta chain was captured in a study of control samples from healthy donors and cancer patients. The CDR3 totals 12 residues. Germline V gene data show CDR1 as MNHEY and CDR2 as SMNVEV (reference sequence). Trimming cost V 6 bases and J 7 bases; bases outside gene matches: 5. The protocol was immunoSEQ multiplex PCR, while the TCRdb copy is restricted to in-frame clones and leaves out a portion. Here the sample spans 120,000 or so clones, 87% being singletons. This clonotype originated in a man aged 18 to 30 in good health. The sample consisted of blood. The chain uses TRBV27 and TRBJ1-2; 7 positions agree with TRBD1. This CDR3 reads CASSPNRGGYTF. Written as DNA, the CDR3 is TGTGCCAGCAGCCCTAACAGGGGTGGCTACACCTTC.